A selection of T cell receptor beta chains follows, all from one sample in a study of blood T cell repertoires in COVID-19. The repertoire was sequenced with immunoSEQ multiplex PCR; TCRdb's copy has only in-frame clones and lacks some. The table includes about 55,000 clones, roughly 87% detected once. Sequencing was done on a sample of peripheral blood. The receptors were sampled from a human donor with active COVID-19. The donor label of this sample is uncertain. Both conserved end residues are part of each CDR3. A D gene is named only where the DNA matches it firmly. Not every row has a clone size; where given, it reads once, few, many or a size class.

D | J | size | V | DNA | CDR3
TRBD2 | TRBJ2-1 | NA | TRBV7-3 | TGTGCCAGCAGCCCCACCAGCGGGGGGGCACTCTCCTACAATGAGCAGTTCTTC | CASSPTSGGALSYNEQFF
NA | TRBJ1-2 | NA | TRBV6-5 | TGTGCCAGCAGTTATAAAGGAACGAGGGGCTACACCTTC | CASSYKGTRGYTF
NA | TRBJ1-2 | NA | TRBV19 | TGTGCCTTAGCCCAGACCTCTGGATATGGCTACACCTTC | CALAQTSGYGYTF
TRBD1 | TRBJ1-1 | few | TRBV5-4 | TGTGCCAGCAGCCCTTGGACAGGCTCTAACACTGAAGCTTTCTTT | CASSPWTGSNTEAFF
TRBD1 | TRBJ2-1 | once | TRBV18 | TGTGCCAGCTCACCGAGTCCCGGGACAGGGATTAAAGAGCAGTTCTTC | CASSPSPGTGIKEQFF
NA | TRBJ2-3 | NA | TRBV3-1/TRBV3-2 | TGTGCCAGCAGCCAATCCTTAACAGATACGCAGTATTTT | CASSQSLTDTQYF
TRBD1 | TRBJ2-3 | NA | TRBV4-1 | TGCGCCAGCAGCCAAGAACCGGGACAGGCCTTTCAATATTTT | CASSQEPGQAFQYF
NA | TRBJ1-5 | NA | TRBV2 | TGTGCCAGCAGTCTGGGGGAGGGTCAGCCCCAGCATTTT | CASSLGEGQPQHF
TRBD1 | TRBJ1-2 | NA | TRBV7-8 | TGTGCCAGCAGCCTGGACAGGGGGGGTGGCTATGGCTACACCTTC | CASSLDRGGGYGYTF
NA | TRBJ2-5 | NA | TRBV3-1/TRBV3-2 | TGTGCCAGCAGCCAATTTCCTAGCAACCATCAAGAGACCCAGTACTTC | CASSQFPSNHQETQYF
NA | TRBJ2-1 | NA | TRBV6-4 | TGTGCCAGCAGCCCGAGGGGGGGCGGAGAGCAGTTCTTC | CASSPRGGGEQFF
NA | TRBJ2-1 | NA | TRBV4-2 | TGTGCCAGCAGCTCTCGACCCGGGGGTTCGAGGTACAATGAGCAGTTCTTC | CASSSRPGGSRYNEQFF
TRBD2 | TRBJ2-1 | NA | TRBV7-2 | TGTGCCAGCAGCTTCAGGACTAGCGGTTACAATGAGCAGTTCTTC | CASSFRTSGYNEQFF
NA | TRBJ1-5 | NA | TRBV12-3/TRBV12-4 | TGTGCCAGCAGTTGGCAAATTAATCAGCCCCAGCATTTT | CASSWQINQPQHF
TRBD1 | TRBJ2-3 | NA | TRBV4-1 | TGCGCCAGCAGCCAAGGCGCAGGGGGCCCGCGGCCAGATACGCAGTATTTT | CASSQGAGGPRPDTQYF
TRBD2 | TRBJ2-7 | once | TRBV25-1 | TGTGCCAGCAGTGAATACCCTGGCGGGGGGGCCCACACCTACGAGCAGTACTTC | CASSEYPGGGAHTYEQYF
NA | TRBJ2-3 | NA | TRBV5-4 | TGTGCCAGCACCCGGGGGGGATTCAACAGGGGCGTCAAAGATACGCAGTATTTT | CASTRGGFNRGVKDTQYF
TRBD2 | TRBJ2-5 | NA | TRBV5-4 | TGTGCCAGCAGCTTGACCCTACTAGCGGGGAGCCTAGAGACCCAGTACTTC | CASSLTLLAGSLETQYF
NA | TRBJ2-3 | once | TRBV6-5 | TGTGCCAGCAGTCTAGAGACCCCCACAGATACGCAGTATTTT | CASSLETPTDTQYF
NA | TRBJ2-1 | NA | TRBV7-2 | TGTGCCAGCAGCACGGGGGTACAATCCTACAATGAGCAGTTCTTC | CASSTGVQSYNEQFF
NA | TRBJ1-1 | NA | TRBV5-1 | TGCGCCAGCAGCTTGGCCGTCTCGGGGACTGAAGCTTTCTTT | CASSLAVSGTEAFF
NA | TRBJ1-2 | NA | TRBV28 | TGTGCCAGCAGTCTTCAGGGCGTGGGAAACTATGGCTACACCTTC | CASSLQGVGNYGYTF
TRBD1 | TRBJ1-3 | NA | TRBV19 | TGTGCCAGTAGTACTACAGACAGGGGGCGGAGGGGAAACACCATATATTTT | CASSTTDRGRRGNTIYF
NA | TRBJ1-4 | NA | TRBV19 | TGTGCCAGTAGTATAGCTGGAGCCTATAATGAAAAACTGTTTTTT | CASSIAGAYNEKLFF
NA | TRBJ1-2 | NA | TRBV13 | TGTGCCAGCAGCTTAGATTACACCTATGGCTACACCTTC | CASSLDYTYGYTF
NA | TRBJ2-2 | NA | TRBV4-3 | TGCGCCAGCAGCCAGCCCCAGGGGAACACCGGGGAGCTGTTTTTT | CASSQPQGNTGELFF
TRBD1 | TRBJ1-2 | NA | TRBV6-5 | TGTGCCAGCAGTTACCCTTTAGGACAGGAAGGATATGGCTACACCTTC | CASSYPLGQEGYGYTF
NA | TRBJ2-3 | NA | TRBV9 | TGTGCCAGCAGCTCTTGGGGGGGCCGGACGCAGTATTTT | CASSSWGGRTQYF
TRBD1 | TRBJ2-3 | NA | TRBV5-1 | TGCGCCAGCAGCGGGGGACAGGGGAGCACAGATACGCAGTATTTT | CASSGGQGSTDTQYF
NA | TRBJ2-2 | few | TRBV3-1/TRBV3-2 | TGTGCCAGCAGCCGAGGGACCGGGGAGCTGTTTTTT | CASSRGTGELFF
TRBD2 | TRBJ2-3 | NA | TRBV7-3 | TGTGCCAGCAGCCGAACTAGCGGGGGTACAGATACGCAGTATTTT | CASSRTSGGTDTQYF
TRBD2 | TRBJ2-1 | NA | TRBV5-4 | TGTGCCAGCAGCCCCAGCGGGGGGCGATCATACAATGAGCAGTTCTTC | CASSPSGGRSYNEQFF
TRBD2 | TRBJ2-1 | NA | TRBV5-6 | TGTGCCAGCACCACTAGCGGGGGAAACAATGAGCAGTTCTTC | CASTTSGGNNEQFF
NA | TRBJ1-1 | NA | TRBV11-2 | TGTGCCAGCAGCTTAGTTTCCGGGGTGAACACTGAAGCTTTCTTT | CASSLVSGVNTEAFF
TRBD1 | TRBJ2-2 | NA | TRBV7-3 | TGTGCCAGCAGGAGTCCGGGACAGGGAGTATCCGGGGAGCTGTTTTTT | CASRSPGQGVSGELFF
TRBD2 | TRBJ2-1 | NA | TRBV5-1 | TGCGCCAGCAGCGGGGCGGGGGGGAATGAGCAGTTCTTC | CASSGAGGNEQFF
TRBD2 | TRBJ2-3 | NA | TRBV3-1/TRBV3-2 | TGTGCCAGCAGCCAAAATCCTACTAGCGGGGGGGTTAGAGATACGCAGTATTTT | CASSQNPTSGGVRDTQYF
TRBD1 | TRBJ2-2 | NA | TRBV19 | TGTGCCAGTAGTAGTGGGGACAGTAGCTACACCGGGGAGCTGTTTTTT | CASSSGDSSYTGELFF
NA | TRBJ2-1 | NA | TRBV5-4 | TGTGCCAGCAGCTTAGGATTACAGGGAAATGAGCAGTTCTTC | CASSLGLQGNEQFF
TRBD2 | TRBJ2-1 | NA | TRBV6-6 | TGTGCCAGCAGTCTCACTATGGGGCGACTAGCGGGGGGCAATGAGCAGTTCTTC | CASSLTMGRLAGGNEQFF